These 6 T cell receptor beta chains share one sample of origin, sequenced in a study of blood T cell repertoires in COVID-19. Using immunoSEQ multiplex PCR, the repertoire was profiled, and TCRdb retains in-frame clones only, with some absent. The sample has under 75,000 clones; 80% to 90% are singletons. Sequenced input: peripheral blood. All receptors derive from a man aged 50 to 60 with active COVID-19.

The J gene is TRBJ2-5, the V gene TRBV2, with D perhaps TRBD1 (8 bases). Trimming cost V 4 bases and J 5 bases, with 20 bases left between them. The CDR3 is 16 amino acids. The germline V gene has CDR1 SNHLY and CDR2 FYNNEI. CDR3 protein: CASSGLWTGRGETQYF. In DNA, the CDR3 is TGTGCCAGCAGTGGGTTGTGGACAGGGAGGGGGGAGACCCAGTACTTC. Full variable domain (missing parts from reference TRBV2 and TRBJ2-5): EPEVTQTPSHQVTQMGQEVILRCVPISNHLYFYWYRQILGQKVEFLVSFYNNEISEKSEIFDDQFSVERPDGSNFTLKIRSTKLEDSAMYFCASSGLWTGRGETQYFGPGTRLLVL.

The genes are TRBV5-4 and TRBJ1-2; TRBD1 matches 8 bases. Germline V CDR1 and CDR2: SGHNT, YYREEE (reference sequence). CDR3 length equals 14 residues. The V and J ends lost 4 bases and 0 bases, in that order; junction bases with no gene match: 2. CDR3 sequence reads: CASSGQGSNYGYTF. Here the CDR3 DNA reads TGTGCCAGCAGCGGACAGGGCTCTAACTATGGCTACACCTTC.

The chain has TRBV27 and TRBJ2-7; D perhaps matches TRBD2 (6 bases). V was clipped by 3 bases and J by 4 bases, with 22 bases between them. The CDR3 has 17 amino acids. Germline CDR1 and CDR2: MNHEY and SMNVEV (reference sequence). DNA for the CDR3: TGTGCCAGCAGTTTTACCTTCCGGGACCCCGGGGGTTACGAGCAGTACTTC. Amino acid sequence: CASSFTFRDPGGYEQYF.

The rearrangement joins TRBV4-2 to TRBJ2-3; the D gene is possibly TRBD2 (6 bases). Per the germline V gene, CDR1 is LGHNA and CDR2 is YNFKEQ. The CDR3 loop spans 18 amino acids. Trimming took off 0 bases at V and 1 base at J, with 17 bases between the two ends. The CDR3 DNA reads as TGTGCCAGCAGCCAAGACCGCCTTATCGGCGGGGGCACAGATACGCAGTATTTT. Translated: CASSQDRLIGGGTDTQYF.

The rearrangement links TRBV25-1 to TRBJ2-7, with a weak D call TRBD1 (6 bases). Between the trimmed V and J ends, which lost 4 bases and 4 bases, there was a span of 11 bases. Germline assignment: CDR1 MGHDK and CDR2 SYGVNS. The CDR3 is made up of 13 amino acids. The CDR3 reads CASSGRQEYEQYF. The CDR3 region has the DNA TGTGCCAGCAGTGGGAGACAGGAGTACGAGCAGTACTTC.

This clone was recorded a few times. This chain connects TRBV9 to TRBJ1-2; D might be TRBD1 (5 bases). Germline V gene sequence: CDR1 SGDLS, CDR2 YYNGEE. V was clipped by 3 bases and J by 2 bases, with 11 bases between them. CDR3 length equals 14 residues. Here the CDR3 DNA reads TGTGCCAGCAGCGGGAAGGACACAAACTATGGCTACACCTTC. This translates into CASSGKDTNYGYTF.